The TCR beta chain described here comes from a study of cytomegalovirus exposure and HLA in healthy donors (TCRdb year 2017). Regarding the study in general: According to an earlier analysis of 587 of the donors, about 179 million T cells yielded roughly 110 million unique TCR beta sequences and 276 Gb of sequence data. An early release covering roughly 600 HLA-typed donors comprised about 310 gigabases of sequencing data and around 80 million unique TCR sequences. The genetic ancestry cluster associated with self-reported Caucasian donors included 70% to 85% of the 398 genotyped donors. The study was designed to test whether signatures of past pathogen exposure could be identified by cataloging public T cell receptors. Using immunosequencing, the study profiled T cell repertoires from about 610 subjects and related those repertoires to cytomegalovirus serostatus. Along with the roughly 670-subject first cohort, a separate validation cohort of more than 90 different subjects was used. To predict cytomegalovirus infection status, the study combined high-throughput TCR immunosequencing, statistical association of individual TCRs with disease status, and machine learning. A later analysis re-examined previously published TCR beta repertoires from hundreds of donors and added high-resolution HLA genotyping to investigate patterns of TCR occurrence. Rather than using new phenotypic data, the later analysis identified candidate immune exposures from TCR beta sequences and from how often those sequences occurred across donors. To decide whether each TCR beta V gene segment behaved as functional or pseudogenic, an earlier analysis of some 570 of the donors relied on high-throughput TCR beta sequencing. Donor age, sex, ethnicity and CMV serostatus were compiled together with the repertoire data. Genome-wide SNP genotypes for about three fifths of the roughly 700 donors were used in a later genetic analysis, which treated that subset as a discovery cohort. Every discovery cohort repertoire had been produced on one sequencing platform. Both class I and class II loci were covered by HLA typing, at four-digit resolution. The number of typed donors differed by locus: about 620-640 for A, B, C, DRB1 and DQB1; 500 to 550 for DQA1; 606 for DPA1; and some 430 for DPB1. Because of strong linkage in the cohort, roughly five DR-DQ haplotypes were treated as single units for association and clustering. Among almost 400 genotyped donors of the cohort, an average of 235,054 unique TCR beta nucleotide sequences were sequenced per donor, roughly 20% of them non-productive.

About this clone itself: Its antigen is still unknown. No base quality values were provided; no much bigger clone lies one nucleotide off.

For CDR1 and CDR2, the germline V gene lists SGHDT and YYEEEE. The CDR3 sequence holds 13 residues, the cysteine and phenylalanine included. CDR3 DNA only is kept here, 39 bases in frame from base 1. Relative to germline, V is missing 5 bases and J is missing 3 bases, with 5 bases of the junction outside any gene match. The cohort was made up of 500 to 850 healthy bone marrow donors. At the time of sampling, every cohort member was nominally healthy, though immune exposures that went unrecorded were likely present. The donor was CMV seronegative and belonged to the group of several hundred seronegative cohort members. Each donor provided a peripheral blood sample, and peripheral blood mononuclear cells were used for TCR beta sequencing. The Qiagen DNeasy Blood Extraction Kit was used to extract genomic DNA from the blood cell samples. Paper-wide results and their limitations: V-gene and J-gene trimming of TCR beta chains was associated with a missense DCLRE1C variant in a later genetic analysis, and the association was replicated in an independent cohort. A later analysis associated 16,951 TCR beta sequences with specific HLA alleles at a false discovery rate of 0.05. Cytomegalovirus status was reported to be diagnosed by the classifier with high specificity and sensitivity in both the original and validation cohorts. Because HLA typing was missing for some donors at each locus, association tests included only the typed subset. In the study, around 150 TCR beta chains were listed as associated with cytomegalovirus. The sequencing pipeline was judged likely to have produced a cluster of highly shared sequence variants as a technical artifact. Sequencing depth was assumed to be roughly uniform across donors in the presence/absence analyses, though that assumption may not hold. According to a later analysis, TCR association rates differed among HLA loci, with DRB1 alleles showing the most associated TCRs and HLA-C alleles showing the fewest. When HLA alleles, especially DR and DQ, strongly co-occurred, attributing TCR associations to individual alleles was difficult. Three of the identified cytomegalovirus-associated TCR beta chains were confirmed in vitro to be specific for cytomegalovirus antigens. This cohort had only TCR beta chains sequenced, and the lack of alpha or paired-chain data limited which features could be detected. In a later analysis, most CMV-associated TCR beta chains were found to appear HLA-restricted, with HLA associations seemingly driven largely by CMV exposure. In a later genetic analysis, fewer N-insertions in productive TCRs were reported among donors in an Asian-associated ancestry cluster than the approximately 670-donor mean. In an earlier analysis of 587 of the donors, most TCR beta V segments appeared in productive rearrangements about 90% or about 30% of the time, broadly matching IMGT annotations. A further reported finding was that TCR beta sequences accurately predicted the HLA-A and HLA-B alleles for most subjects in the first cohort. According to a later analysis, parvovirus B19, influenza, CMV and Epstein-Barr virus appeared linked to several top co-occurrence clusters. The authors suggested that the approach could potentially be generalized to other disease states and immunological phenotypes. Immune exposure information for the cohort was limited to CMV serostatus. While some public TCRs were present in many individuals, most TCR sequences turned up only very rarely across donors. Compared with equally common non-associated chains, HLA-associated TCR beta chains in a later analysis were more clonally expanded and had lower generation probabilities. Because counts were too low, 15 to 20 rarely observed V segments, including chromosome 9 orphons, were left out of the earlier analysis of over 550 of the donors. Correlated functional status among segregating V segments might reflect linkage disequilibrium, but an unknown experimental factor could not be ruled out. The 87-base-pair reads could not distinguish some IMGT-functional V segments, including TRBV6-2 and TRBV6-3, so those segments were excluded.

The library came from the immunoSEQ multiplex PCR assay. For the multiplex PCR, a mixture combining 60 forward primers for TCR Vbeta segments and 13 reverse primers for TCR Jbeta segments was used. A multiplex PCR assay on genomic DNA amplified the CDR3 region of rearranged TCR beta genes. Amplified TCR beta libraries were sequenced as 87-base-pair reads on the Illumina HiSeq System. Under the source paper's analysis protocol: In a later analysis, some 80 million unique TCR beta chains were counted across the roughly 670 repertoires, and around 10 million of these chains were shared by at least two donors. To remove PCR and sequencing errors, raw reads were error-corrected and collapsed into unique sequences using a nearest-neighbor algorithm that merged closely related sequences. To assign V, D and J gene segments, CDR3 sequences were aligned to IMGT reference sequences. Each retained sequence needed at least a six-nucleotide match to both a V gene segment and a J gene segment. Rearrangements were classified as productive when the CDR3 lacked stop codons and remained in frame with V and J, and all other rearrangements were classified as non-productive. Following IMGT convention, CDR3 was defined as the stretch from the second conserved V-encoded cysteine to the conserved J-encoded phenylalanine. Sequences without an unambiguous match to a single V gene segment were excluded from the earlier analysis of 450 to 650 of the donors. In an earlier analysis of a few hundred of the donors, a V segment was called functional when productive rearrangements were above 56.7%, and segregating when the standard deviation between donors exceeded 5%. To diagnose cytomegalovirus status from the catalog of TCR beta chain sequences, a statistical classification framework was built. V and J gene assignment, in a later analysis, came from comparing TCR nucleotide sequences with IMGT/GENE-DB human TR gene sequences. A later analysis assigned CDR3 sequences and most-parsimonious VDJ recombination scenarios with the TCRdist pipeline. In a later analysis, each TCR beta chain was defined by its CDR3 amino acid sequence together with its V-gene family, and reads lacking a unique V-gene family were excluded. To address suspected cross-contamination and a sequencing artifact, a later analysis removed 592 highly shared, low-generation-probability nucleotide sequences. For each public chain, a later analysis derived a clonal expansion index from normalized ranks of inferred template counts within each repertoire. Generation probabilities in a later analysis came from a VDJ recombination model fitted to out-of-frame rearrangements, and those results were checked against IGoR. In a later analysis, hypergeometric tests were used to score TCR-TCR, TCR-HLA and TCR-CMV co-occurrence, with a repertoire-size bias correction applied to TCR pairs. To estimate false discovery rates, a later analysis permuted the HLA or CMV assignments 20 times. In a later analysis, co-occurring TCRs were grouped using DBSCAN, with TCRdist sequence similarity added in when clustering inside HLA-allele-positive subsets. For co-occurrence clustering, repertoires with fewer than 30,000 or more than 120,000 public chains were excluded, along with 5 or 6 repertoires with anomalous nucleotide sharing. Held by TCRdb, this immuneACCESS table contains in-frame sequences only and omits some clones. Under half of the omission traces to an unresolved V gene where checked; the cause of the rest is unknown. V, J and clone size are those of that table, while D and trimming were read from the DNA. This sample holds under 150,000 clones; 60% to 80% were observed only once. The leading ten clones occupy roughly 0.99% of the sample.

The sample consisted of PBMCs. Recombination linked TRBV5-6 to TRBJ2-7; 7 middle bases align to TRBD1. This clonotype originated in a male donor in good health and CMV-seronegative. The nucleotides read TGTGCCAGCAGGACCGGGACAGTCTACGAGCAGTACTTC. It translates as CASRTGTVYEQYF. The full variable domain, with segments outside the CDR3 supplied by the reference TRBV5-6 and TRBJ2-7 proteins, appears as DAGVTQSPTHLIKTRGQQVTLRCSPKSGHDTVSWYQQALGQGPQFIFQYYEEEERQRGNFPDRFSGHQFPNYSSELNVNALLLGDSALYLCASRTGTVYEQYFGPGTRLTVT.